These 7 T cell receptor beta chains originate from one sample sequenced in a study of human T cells and chemical hapten exposure. TCRdb processed the RACE reads anew with MiXCR; each CDR3 protein has one entry. The sample includes 380,000 or so distinct CDR3 sequences, 5% to 6.5% seen only once; the top ten take more than 8%. Time point given: pre-sensitization, week 0. The treatment was: therapeutic diphenylcyclopropenone sensitization with weekly scalp DPC. Sequences were derived from whole blood, sampled in connection with sensitization to the hapten diphenylcyclopropenone (DPC). The receptors stem from a woman aged 18-30 years with alopecia areata. Some clones in this sample may be carry-over from other donors' samples.

This clonotype was seen at least ten times. This sequence joins TRBV4-1 and TRBJ1-2; TRBD1 is a possible D gene (5 bases). V was clipped by 0 bases and J by 5 bases, with 10 bases between them. CDR3 size: 14 residues. The V gene's germline CDR1 is MGHRA and CDR2 YSYEKL. CDR3 loop: CASSQDDEGYGYTF. CDR3 in DNA: TGCGCCAGCAGCCAAGATGATGAGGGGTATGGCTACACCTTC.

This clonotype occurred a few times. J is TRBJ2-7 and V is TRBV6-6; 7 bases agree with TRBD2. Trimming cost V 8 bases and J 0 bases; bases outside gene matches: 1. In germline, CDR1 is MNHNY, CDR2 SVGAGI (reference sequence). This CDR3 spans 12 amino acids. CDR3 amino acids: CASGGGSYEQYF. CDR3 sequence (DNA): TGTGCCAGCGGGGGGGGCTCCTACGAGCAGTACTTC.

The table lists this clonotype with many counts. The V and J genes are TRBV7-9 and TRBJ1-5; D is ambiguous. Germline V gives CDR1 SEHNR, CDR2 FQNEAQ (reference sequence). This CDR3 region has 14 residues. Trimming shortened V by 1 base and J by 4 bases, and 8 bases separated the two germline ends. The CDR3 here is CASSLVSENQPQHF. The CDR3 nucleotides are TGTGCCAGCAGCTTAGTAAGTGAGAATCAGCCCCAGCATTTT.

This rearrangement joins TRBV6-2 or TRBV6-3 to TRBJ2-7; no definite D call. The CDR3 has 12 residues. From germline, CDR1 is MNHEY and CDR2 SVGEGT. V lost 10 bases and J lost 1, with 11 bases in between. The DNA for the CDR3 is TGTGCCAACAGCCGAACTTCCTACGAGCAGTACTTC. It specifies CANSRTSYEQYF.

The sample holds many counts of this clonotype. V usage is TRBV12-3 or TRBV12-4 and J usage is TRBJ2-7; tentatively, D is TRBD1 (5 bases). The CDR3 is 14 amino acids. Trimming stripped 7 bases from V and 7 bases from J, with 20 bases between. DNA of the CDR3: TGTGCCAGCACCCTCCGAAGGACAACTGGGGAGCAGTACTTC. Protein sequence: CASTLRRTTGEQYF.

This clonotype was counted ten times or more. The genes are TRBV2 and TRBJ1-5; no firm D call. The CDR3 loop spans 13 amino acids. Trimming shortened V by 7 bases and J by 2 bases, and 9 bases separated the two germline ends. CDR1 SNHLY and CDR2 FYNNEI come from the germline V gene. The CDR3 DNA is TGTGCCAGCATAGCCACCCGCAATCAGCCCCAGCATTTT. Its protein is CASIATRNQPQHF.

The table lists this clonotype with a few counts. J is TRBJ1-1 and V is TRBV9; no clear D. Deletions cut 1 base from V and 4 bases from J, with 8 bases between. CDR1 SGDLS and CDR2 YYNGEE come from the germline V gene. The CDR3 sequence is 13 residues long. CDR3 bases: TGTGCCAGCAGCGTATCCGTTGGCACTGAAGCTTTCTTT. Residues: CASSVSVGTEAFF. Together with reference TRBV9 and TRBJ1-1, the CDR3 gives the full variable domain: DSGVTQTPKHLITATGQRVTLRCSPRSGDLSVYWYQQSLDQGLQFLIQYYNGEERAKGNILERFSAQQFPDLHSELNLSSLELGDSALYFCASSVSVGTEAFFGQGTRLTVV.